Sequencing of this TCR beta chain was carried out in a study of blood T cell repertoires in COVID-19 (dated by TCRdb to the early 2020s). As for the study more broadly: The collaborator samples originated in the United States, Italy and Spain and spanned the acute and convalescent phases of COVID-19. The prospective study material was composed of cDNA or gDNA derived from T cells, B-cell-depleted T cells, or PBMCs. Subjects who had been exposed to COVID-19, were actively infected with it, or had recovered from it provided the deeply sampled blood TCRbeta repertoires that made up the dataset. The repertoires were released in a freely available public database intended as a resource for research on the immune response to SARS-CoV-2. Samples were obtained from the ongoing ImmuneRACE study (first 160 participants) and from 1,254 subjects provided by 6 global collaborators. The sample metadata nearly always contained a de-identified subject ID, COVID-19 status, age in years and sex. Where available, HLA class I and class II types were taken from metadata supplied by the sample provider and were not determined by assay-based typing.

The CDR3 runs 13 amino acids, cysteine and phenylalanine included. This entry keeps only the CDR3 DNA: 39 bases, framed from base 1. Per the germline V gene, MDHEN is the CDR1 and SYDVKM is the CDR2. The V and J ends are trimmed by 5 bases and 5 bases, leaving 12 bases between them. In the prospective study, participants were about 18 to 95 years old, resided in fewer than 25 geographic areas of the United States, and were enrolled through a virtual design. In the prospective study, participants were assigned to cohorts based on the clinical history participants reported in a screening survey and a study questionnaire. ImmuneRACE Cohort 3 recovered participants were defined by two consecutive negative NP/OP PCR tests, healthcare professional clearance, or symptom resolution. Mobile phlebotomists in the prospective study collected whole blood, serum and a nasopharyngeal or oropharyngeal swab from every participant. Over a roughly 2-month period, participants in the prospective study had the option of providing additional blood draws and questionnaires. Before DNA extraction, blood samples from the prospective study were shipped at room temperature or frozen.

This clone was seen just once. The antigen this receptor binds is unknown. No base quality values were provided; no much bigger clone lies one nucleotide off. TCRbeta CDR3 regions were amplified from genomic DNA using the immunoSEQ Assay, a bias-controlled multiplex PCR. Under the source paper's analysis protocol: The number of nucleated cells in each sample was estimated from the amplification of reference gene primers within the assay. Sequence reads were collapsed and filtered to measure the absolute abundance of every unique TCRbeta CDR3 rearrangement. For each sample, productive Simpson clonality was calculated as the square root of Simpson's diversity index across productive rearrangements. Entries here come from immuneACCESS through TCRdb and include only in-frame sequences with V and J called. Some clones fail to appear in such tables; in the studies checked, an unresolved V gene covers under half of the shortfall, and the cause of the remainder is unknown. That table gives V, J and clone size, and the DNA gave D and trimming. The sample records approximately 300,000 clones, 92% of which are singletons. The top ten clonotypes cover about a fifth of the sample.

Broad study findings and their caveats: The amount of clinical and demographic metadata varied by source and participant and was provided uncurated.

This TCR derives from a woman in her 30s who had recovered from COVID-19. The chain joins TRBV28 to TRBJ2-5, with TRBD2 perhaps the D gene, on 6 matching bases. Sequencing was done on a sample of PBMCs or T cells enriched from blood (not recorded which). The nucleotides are TGTGCCAGCAGTGTGACTAGAAAGGAGACCCAGTACTTC. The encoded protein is CASSVTRKETQYF.